The subject of this entry is one TCR beta chain. The data originate from a study of CD8 T cells in Susac syndrome. Study-wide background: The Susac syndrome patients were therapy-naive, on corticosteroids, or on intravenous immunoglobulin alone at blood draw.

Random hexamers served to reverse transcribe roughly 0.45 to 1 ug RNA. Across 54 Vbeta and 13 Jbeta, TCR beta CDR3 was amplified with immunoSEQ multiplex PCR. TCRdb re-called the immunoSEQ multiplex PCR reads with MiXCR, one entry per CDR3 protein. The table has 150,000 to 200,000 distinct CDR3 sequences, approximately 96% seen once. This CDR3 comprises 16 residues. CDR1 and CDR2 from the germline V gene are MNHEY and SVGAGI. Trimming cost V 2 bases and J 3 bases, with 11 bases left between them. Negative magnetic isolation gave CD8+ and CD4+ cells; FACS enriched CD8+ TEMRA. Material: CD4+ T cells from PBMCs. V and J are TRBV6-5 and TRBJ1-6, with D unclear. The TCR sequence derives from a human donor with Susac syndrome. As DNA, the CDR3 is TGTGCCAGCAGTTACCTTAACCGGGGCTATAATTCACCCCTCCACTTT. As protein: CASSYLNRGYNSPLHF.